This section outlines one TCR beta chain sequence together with its context. TCRdb keeps only in-frame clones here, not all; method: immunoSEQ multiplex PCR. The profile shows tens of thousands of clones, around 91% of them singletons. These data originate in a study of technical replicates of blood from several donors. CDR1 SGHTA and CDR2 FQGTGA come from the germline V gene. The CDR3 runs 17 residues. The ends lost 2 bases at V and 5 bases at J; junction bases unmatched: 6. The sequence came from a human donor in good health. Some clones in this sample may be carry-over from other donors' samples. The rearrangement joins TRBV7-3 to TRBJ2-1; the match to TRBD2 covers 13 bases. The specimen was T cells isolated from PBMCs. The CDR3 is CASSLRRGLAGNNEQFF. The CDR3 bases are TGTGCCAGCAGCTTACGGCGGGGACTAGCGGGGAACAATGAGCAGTTCTTC.